The 17 T cell receptor beta chains below all came from one sample that was sequenced in a study of cytomegalovirus exposure and HLA in healthy donors. The primer mix had 60 Vbeta and 13 Jbeta primers. TCRdb's table, derived via immunoSEQ multiplex PCR, lists solely in-frame clones and lacks some. Of about 95,000 clones listed, roughly 79% are singletons. Specimen: PBMCs. These receptors all come from a woman aged 40 to 50 in good health and CMV-seronegative.

This clone was counted once. This rearrangement joins TRBV5-1 to TRBJ2-5; 7 nucleotides match TRBD2. The CDR3 totals 15 residues. The junction had 7 bases not matched to a gene; V was cut back by 0 bases and J by 5 bases. Germline loops: CDR1 SGHRS, CDR2 YFSETQ. The CDR3 region has the DNA TGCGCCAGCAGCTTGGGACCCTCCGGGGGGGAGACCCAGTACTTC. This sequence encodes CASSLGPSGGETQYF. The whole variable domain, remainder taken from reference TRBV5-1 and TRBJ2-5, is KAGVTQTPRYLIKTRGQQVTLSCSPISGHRSVSWYQQTPGQGLQFLFEYFSETQRNKGNFPGRFSGRQFSNSRSEMNVSTLELGDSALYLCASSLGPSGGETQYFGPGTRLLVL.

The V gene is TRBV2, the J gene TRBJ1-5, with TRBD1 matching 8 bases. With V trimmed by 10 bases and J by 7 bases, 12 bases remained unmatched. The CDR3 is made up of 14 amino acids. Germline CDR1 SNHLY, CDR2 FYNNEI. For the CDR3, the DNA is TGTGCCACCAATACAGGGGGGATTATGCAGCCCCAGCATTTT. It specifies CATNTGGIMQPQHF.

The V and J genes are TRBV9 and TRBJ1-4; 10 nucleotides agree with TRBD1. Germline values: CDR1 SGDLS, CDR2 YYNGEE. The CDR3 totals 15 residues. The junction had 7 bases not matched to a gene; V was cut back by 3 bases and J by 8 bases. The CDR3 bases are TGTGCCAGCAGCGCCGGACAGGGGGGAGGCGAAAAACTGTTTTTT. It is translated as CASSAGQGGGEKLFF. Supplemented by reference TRBV9 and TRBJ1-4, the full variable domain reads DSGVTQTPKHLITATGQRVTLRCSPRSGDLSVYWYQQSLDQGLQFLIQYYNGEERAKGNILERFSAQQFPDLHSELNLSSLELGDSALYFCASSAGQGGGEKLFFGSGTQLSVL.

This clone was seen a handful of times. The V call is TRBV19, the J call TRBJ2-6, with no clear D. The V end lost 5 bases, the J end lost 0 bases, and 8 bases lay between the germline ends. Germline CDR1 and CDR2: LNHDA and SQIVND (reference sequence). The CDR3 contains 15 residues. The DNA for the CDR3 is TGTGCCAGTAGTGCGACTTACTCTGGGGCCAACGTCCTGACTTTC. Encoded protein: CASSATYSGANVLTF.

The chain recombines TRBV10-3 with TRBJ1-2; 7 positions agree with TRBD1. Losses at the gene ends were 11 bases for V and 3 bases for J; bases not matched to a gene: 9. This CDR3 spans 13 amino acids. The germline gives CDR1 ENHRY, CDR2 SYGVKD. The CDR3 nucleotides are TGTGCCGTCCGAAAGGGGGCGGACTATGGCTACACCTTC. This sequence encodes CAVRKGADYGYTF.

This clone is classed as medium-sized. V and J are TRBV7-2 and TRBJ1-1; D unclear. The V end lost 6 bases, the J end lost 2 bases, and 13 bases lay between the germline ends. Germline CDR1 reads SGHTA; CDR2 reads FQGNSA. The CDR3 extends over 14 amino acids. The CDR3 reads CASSPTLFNTEAFF. In DNA form, the CDR3 reads TGTGCCAGCAGTCCGACTTTGTTTAACACTGAAGCTTTCTTT.

This clone was counted only a few times. This chain uses TRBV30 with TRBJ1-2; no clear D gene. The V gene lost 0 bases and the J gene lost 2 bases, with 7 bases spanning the gap. Germline loops: CDR1 GTSNPN, CDR2 SVGIG (reference sequence). The CDR3 spans 13 residues. The CDR3 nucleotides are TGTGCCTGGAGTGTGCGGGGAAACTATGGCTACACCTTC. Protein product: CAWSVRGNYGYTF.

The chain combines TRBV6-6 with TRBJ1-1; TRBD1 aligns across 8 bases. J lost 5 bases, V lost 5 bases, and 7 bases had no gene match. Germline lookup yields CDR1 MNHNY and CDR2 SVGAGI (reference sequence). The CDR3 totals 14 residues. The CDR3 bases are TGTGCCAGCAGTGGCCTCAGGGGGCTTACTGAAGCTTTCTTT. Its protein is CASSGLRGLTEAFF.

The chain recombines TRBV6-1 with TRBJ2-7; no definite D call. This CDR3 contains 14 residues. The V gene lost 6 bases and the J gene lost 5 bases, with 17 bases spanning the gap. Germline loops: CDR1 MNHNS, CDR2 SASEGT. The CDR3 reads CASSPSGILNEQYF. The CDR3 DNA sequence: TGTGCCAGCAGCCCATCGGGTATTCTCAACGAGCAGTACTTC.

The chain links TRBV18 to TRBJ2-1, with no clear D. Germline CDR1 is KGHSH and CDR2 is LQKENI. CDR3 size: 14 residues. With 0 bases removed from V and 7 bases from J, the gap between germline ends came to 10 bases. CDR3 amino acids: CASSPPSSWNEQFF. Here the CDR3 DNA reads TGTGCCAGCTCACCACCATCTAGTTGGAATGAGCAGTTCTTC. Full variable domain (missing parts from reference TRBV18 and TRBJ2-1): NAGVMQNPRHLVRRRGQEARLRCSPMKGHSHVYWYRQLPEEGLKFMVYLQKENIIDESGMPKERFSAEFPKEGPSILRIQQVVRGDSAAYFCASSPPSSWNEQFFGPGTRLTVL.

The chain is built from TRBV5-6 and TRBJ1-2; 11 nucleotides line up with TRBD1. Losses at the gene ends were 3 bases for V and 4 bases for J; bases not matched to a gene: 5. This CDR3 is 15 amino acids long. Germline lookup yields CDR1 SGHDT and CDR2 YYEEEE. The DNA of the CDR3 is TGTGCCAGCAGCTACGGGACAGGGGGTGGCTATGGCTACACCTTC. It specifies CASSYGTGGGYGYTF.

The chain joins TRBV29-1 to TRBJ2-2, with D possibly matching TRBD1 (6 bases). Germline lookup yields CDR1 SQVTM and CDR2 ANQGSEA. Trimming shortened V by 6 bases and J by 4 bases, and 27 bases separated the two germline ends. CDR3 length: 18 amino acids. CDR3 protein: CSVLLPGADDATTGELFF. DNA of the CDR3: TGCAGCGTCTTACTTCCAGGGGCGGACGATGCGACCACCGGGGAGCTGTTTTTT.

This chain connects TRBV4-1 to TRBJ1-2; D is perhaps TRBD1 (5 bases). This CDR3 has 16 amino acids. V gave up 2 bases and J gave up 2 bases, with 15 bases separating them. Germline values: CDR1 MGHRA, CDR2 YSYEKL. The CDR3 sequence is CASSQKQGLGNYGYTF. The CDR3 nucleotides read TGCGCCAGCAGCCAAAAGCAGGGTTTGGGAAACTATGGCTACACCTTC.

The V and J genes are TRBV5-1 and TRBJ2-1, with 8 bases that match TRBD2. Germline V lookup: CDR1 SGHRS, CDR2 YFSETQ. This CDR3 has 17 residues. Unmatched junction bases numbered 16, after V lost 3 bases and J lost 8 bases. CDR3 in amino acids: CASSWGVSGGDVYEQFF. The DNA for the CDR3 is TGCGCCAGCAGCTGGGGGGTCTCCGGGGGGGATGTCTATGAGCAGTTCTTC.

The CDR3 DNA sequence: TGTGCCAGCAGCCGCGACAGGGGGTCCATCGGTGAAGCTTTCTTT. This codes for CASSRDRGSIGEAFF. The J gene is TRBJ1-1, the V gene TRBV6-6, with 9 positions matching TRBD1. Germline CDR1 is MNHNY and CDR2 is SVGAGI (reference sequence). The trim removed 6 bases at V and 7 bases at J, leaving 12 bases unmatched. The CDR3 runs to 15 residues.

This chain joins TRBV20-1 and TRBJ2-7; possibly TRBD1 for D (5 bases). In germline, CDR1 is DFQATT, CDR2 SNEGSKA (reference sequence). V was cut by 3 bases and J by 3 bases, with 6 bases left in between. The CDR3 loop spans 11 amino acids. CDR3 region: CSARDNYEQYF. DNA for the CDR3: TGCAGTGCTAGGGACAACTACGAGCAGTACTTC.

The J gene is TRBJ1-5, the V gene TRBV18, with D possibly being TRBD1 (5 bases). V lost 3 bases and J lost 5, with 11 bases in between. CDR1 is KGHSH, CDR2 LQKENI, per germline. The CDR3 spans 14 residues. CDR3: CASSPGGDDQPQHF. CDR3 sequence (DNA): TGTGCCAGCTCACCGGGGGGGGACGATCAGCCCCAGCATTTT.